This T cell receptor beta chain was captured in a study of tumor-infiltrating lymphocytes in primary liver carcinoma. About this clonotype: One junction end disagrees with the germline gene, perhaps due to a read error.

The input was 500 ng total RNA; TCR beta cDNA was made from it with a constant-region primer. Slightly modified ARM-PCR, run as three nested multiplex PCR rounds, produced the TCR beta libraries. The first two PCR rounds used TRBV1-TRBV30 forward primers with a C-beta reverse primer, about 10 cycles each. TCRdb processed the multiplex PCR reads anew with MiXCR; each CDR3 protein has one entry. The sample carries 100,000 to 150,000 distinct CDR3 sequences, 64% recorded once. Co-extraction yielded RNA and DNA from around 20-30 mg of unsorted bulk tissue. Germline V gene sequence: CDR1 SGHDN, CDR2 FVKESK. The CDR3 loop spans 13 amino acids.

This receptor was taken from a woman aged 55-70 years with primary liver carcinoma and hepatitis B virus infection. The sample taken for sequencing was liver tumor tissue from sampling region 3. Subset specified: tumor region T3, left-lateral pole. The chain combines TRBV14 with TRBJ2-5; D remains ambiguous. The CDR3 nucleotides are TGTGTCAGCAGCCAAGACGTTTTGGGGACCCAGTACTTC. It is translated as CVSSQDVLGTQYF.